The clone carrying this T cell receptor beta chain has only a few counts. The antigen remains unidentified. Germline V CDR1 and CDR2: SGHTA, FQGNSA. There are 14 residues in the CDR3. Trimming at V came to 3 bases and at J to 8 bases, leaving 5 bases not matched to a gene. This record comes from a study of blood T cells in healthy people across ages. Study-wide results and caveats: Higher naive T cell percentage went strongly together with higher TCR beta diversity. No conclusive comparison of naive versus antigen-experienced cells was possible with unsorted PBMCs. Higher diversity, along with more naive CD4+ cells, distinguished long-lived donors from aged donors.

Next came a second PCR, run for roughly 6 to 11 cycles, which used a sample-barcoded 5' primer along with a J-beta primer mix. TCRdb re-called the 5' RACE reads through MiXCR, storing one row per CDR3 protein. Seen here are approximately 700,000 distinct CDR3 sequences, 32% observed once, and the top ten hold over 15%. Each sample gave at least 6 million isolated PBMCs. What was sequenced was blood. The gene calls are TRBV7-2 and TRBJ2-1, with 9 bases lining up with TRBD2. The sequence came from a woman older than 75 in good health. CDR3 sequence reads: CASSFVAGEDEQFF. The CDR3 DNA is TGTGCCAGCAGCTTCGTAGCGGGGGAGGATGAGCAGTTCTTC.